The 3 T cell receptor beta chains in this list originate from one sample, sequenced in a study of metastatic and nonmetastatic thyroid tumors. Thyroid surgery had not been preceded by any treatment in any patient. Through MiXCR, TCRdb re-clonotyped the PCR reads. The sample records about 29,000 clones, 16% being singletons. The sample taken for sequencing was blood. The receptors here all came from a female donor with papillary thyroid cancer or a benign thyroid nodule (not recorded which). Some clones in this sample may be carry-over from other donors' samples.

The chain has TRBV6-1 and TRBJ2-2; D not resolved. Germline lookup yields CDR1 MNHNS and CDR2 SASEGT. Trimming removed 4 bases at V and 3 bases at J, with 3 bases between. The CDR3 extends over 12 amino acids. For the CDR3, the DNA is TGTGCCAGCAGTGGTTACACCGGGGAGCTGTTTTTT. This codes for CASSGYTGELFF.

This clone occurred many times. The chain carries TRBV18 and TRBJ2-7; D perhaps matches TRBD1 (6 bases). This CDR3 has 14 amino acids. The ends were cut back, 2 bases at V and 6 bases at J, with 14 bases in the middle. The V gene's germline CDR1 is KGHSH and CDR2 LQKENI. CDR3 amino acids: CASSPGNRESEQYF. DNA of the CDR3: TGTGCCAGCTCACCAGGAAACAGGGAATCCGAGCAGTACTTC.

The genes are TRBV5-1 and TRBJ2-7, with D perhaps TRBD2 (5 bases). V was trimmed by 4 bases and J by 0 bases, leaving 11 bases between them. The CDR3 contains 14 residues. Germline CDR1 reads SGHRS; CDR2 reads YFSETQ. The CDR3 nucleotides read TGCGCCAGCAGCGCCACTGGGAGCTCCTACGAGCAGTACTTC. This encodes CASSATGSSYEQYF.